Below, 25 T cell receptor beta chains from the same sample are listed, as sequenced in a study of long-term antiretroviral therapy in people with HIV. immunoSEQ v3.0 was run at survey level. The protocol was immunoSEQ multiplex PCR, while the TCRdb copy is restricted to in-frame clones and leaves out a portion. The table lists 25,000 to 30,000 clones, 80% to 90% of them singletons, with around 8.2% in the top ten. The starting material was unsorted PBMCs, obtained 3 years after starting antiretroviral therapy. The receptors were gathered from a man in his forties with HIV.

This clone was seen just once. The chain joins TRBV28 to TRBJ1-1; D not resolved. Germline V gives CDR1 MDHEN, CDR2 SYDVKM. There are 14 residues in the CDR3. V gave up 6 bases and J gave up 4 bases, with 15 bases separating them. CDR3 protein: CASSGRRVGTEAFF. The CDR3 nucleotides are TGTGCCAGCAGCGGCCGGAGGGTGGGCACTGAAGCTTTCTTT.

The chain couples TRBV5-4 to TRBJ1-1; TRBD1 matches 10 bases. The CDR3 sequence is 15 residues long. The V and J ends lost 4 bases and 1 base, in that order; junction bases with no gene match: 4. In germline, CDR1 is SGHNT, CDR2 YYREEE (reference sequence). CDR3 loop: CASSLRQGANTEAFF. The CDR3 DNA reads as TGTGCCAGCAGCCTAAGACAGGGGGCGAACACTGAAGCTTTCTTT. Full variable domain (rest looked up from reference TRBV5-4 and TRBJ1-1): ETGVTQSPTHLIKTRGQQVTLRCSSQSGHNTVSWYQQALGQGPQFIFQYYREEENGRGNFPPRFSGLQFPNYSSELNVNALELDDSALYLCASSLRQGANTEAFFGQGTRLTVV.

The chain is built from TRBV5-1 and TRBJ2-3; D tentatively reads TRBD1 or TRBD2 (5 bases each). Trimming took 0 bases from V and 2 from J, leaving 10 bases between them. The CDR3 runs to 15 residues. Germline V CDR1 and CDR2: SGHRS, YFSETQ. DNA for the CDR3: TGCGCCAGCAGCTTGGACGGGACCTCCACAGATACGCAGTATTTT. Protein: CASSLDGTSTDTQYF.

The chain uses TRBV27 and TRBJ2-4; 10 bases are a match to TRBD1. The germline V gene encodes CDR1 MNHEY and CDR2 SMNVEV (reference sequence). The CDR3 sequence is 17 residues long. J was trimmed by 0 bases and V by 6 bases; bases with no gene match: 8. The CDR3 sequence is CASSSGQGVRAKNIQYF. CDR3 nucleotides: TGTGCCAGCAGCTCAGGACAGGGGGTGAGAGCCAAAAACATTCAGTACTTC.

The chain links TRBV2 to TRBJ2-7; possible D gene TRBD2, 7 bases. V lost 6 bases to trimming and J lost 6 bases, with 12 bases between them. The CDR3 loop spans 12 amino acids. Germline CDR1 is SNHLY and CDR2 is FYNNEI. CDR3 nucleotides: TGTGCCAGCAGAGCTGGGGGGGCCGAGCAGTACTTC. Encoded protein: CASRAGGAEQYF. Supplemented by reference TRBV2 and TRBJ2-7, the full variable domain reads EPEVTQTPSHQVTQMGQEVILRCVPISNHLYFYWYRQILGQKVEFLVSFYNNEISEKSEIFDDQFSVERPDGSNFTLKIRSTKLEDSAMYFCASRAGGAEQYFGPGTRLTVT.

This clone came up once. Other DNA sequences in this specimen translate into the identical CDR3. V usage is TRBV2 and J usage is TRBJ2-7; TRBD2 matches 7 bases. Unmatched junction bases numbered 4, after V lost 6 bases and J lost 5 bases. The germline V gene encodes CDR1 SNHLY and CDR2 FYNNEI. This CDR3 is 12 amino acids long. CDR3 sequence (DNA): TGTGCCAGCAGAACTAGCGTCAACGAGCAGTACTTC. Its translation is CASRTSVNEQYF.

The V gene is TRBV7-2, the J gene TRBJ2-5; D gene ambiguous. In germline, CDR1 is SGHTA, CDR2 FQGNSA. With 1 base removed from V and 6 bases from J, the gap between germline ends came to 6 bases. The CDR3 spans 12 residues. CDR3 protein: CASSLGQQTQYF. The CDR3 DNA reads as TGTGCCAGCAGCTTAGGTCAGCAGACCCAGTACTTC.

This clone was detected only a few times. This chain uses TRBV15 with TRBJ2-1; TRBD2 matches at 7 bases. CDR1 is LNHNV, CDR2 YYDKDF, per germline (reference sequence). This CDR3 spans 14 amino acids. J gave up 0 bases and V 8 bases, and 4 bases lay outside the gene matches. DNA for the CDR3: TGTGCCACCTCCGGGACTACCTCCTACAATGAGCAGTTCTTC. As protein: CATSGTTSYNEQFF.

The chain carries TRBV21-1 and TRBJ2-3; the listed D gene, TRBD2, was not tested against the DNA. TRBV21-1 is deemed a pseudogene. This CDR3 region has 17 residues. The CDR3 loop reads CASSKVFPGTSHFTQYF. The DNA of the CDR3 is TGTGCCAGCAGCAAAGTGTTCCCCGGGACTAGCCACTTTACGCAGTATTTT.

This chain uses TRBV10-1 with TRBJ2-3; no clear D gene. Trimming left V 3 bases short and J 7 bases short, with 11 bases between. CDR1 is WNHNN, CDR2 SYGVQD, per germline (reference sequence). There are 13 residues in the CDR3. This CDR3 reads CASSEDLWNTQYF. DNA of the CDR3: TGCGCCAGCAGTGAAGACTTATGGAATACGCAGTATTTT.

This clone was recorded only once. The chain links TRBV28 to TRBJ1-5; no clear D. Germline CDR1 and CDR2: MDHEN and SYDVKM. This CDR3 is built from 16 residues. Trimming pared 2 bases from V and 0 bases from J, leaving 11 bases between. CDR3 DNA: TGTGCCAGCAGTTTAGCGGAACACTATAGCAATCAGCCCCAGCATTTT. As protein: CASSLAEHYSNQPQHF.

The CDR3 DNA reads TGTGCCAGTAGTAAGGGGGCCGGCAATCAGCCCCAGCATTTT. This codes for CASSKGAGNQPQHF. The chain has TRBV19 and TRBJ1-5; 7 positions agree with TRBD1. The V gene's germline CDR1 is LNHDA and CDR2 SQIVND (reference sequence). V was pared by 4 bases and J by 2 bases, with 2 bases of the junction left unmatched. The CDR3 is 14 amino acids.

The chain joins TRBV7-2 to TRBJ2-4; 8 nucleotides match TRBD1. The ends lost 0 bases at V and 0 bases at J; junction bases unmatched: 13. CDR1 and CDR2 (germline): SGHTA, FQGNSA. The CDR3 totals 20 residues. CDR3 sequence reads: CASSLARVVTGGIAKNIQYF. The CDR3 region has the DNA TGTGCCAGCAGCTTAGCCCGAGTCGTAACAGGGGGGATAGCCAAAAACATTCAGTACTTC.

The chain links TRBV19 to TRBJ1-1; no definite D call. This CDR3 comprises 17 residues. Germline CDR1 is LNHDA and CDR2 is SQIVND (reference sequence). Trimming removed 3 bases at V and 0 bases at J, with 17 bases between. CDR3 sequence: CASSILIQSGMNTEAFF. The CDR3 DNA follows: TGTGCCAGTAGTATCTTAATACAGTCAGGAATGAACACTGAAGCTTTCTTT.

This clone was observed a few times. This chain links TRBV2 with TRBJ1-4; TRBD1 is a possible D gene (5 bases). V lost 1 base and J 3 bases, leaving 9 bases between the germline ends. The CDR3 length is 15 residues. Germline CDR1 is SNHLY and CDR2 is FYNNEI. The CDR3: CASSEDQGSNEKLFF. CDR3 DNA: TGTGCCAGCAGTGAAGACCAGGGTTCTAATGAAAAACTGTTTTTT.

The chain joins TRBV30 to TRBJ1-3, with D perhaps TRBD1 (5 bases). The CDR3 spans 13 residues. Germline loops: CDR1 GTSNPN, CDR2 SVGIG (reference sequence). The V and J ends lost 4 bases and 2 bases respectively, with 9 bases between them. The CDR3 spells CAWMGRTGNTIYF. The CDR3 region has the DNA TGTGCCTGGATGGGACGGACTGGAAACACCATATATTTT.

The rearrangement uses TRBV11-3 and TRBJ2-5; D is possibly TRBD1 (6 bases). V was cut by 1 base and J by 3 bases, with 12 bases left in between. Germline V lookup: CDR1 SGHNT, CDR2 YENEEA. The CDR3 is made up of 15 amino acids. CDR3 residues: CASSLGFRGEETQYF. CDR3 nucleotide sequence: TGTGCCAGCAGCTTAGGGTTCAGGGGCGAAGAGACCCAGTACTTC.

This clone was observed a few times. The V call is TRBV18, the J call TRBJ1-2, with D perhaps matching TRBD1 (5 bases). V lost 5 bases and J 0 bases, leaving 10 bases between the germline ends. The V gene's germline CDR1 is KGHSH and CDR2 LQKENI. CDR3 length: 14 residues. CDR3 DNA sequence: TGTGCCAGCTCAAGTCAGGGCTCTAACTATGGCTACACCTTC. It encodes CASSSQGSNYGYTF.

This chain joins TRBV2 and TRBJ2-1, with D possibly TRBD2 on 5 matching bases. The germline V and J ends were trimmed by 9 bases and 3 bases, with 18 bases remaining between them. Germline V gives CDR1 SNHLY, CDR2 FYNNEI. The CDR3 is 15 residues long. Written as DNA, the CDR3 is TGTGCCAGGAGGGATAGCGAAACCCACTACAATGAGCAGTTCTTC. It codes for CARRDSETHYNEQFF. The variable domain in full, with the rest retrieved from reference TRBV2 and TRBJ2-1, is EPEVTQTPSHQVTQMGQEVILRCVPISNHLYFYWYRQILGQKVEFLVSFYNNEISEKSEIFDDQFSVERPDGSNFTLKIRSTKLEDSAMYFCARRDSETHYNEQFFGPGTRLTVL.

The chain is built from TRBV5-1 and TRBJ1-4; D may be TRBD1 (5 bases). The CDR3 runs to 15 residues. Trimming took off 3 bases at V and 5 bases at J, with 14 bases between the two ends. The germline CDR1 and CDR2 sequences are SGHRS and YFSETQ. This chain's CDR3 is CASSSLGAPNEKLFF. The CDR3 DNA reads TGCGCCAGCAGCTCACTAGGGGCACCCAATGAAAAACTGTTTTTT. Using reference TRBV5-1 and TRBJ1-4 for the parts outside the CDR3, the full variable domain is KAGVTQTPRYLIKTRGQQVTLSCSPISGHRSVSWYQQTPGQGLQFLFEYFSETQRNKGNFPGRFSGRQFSNSRSEMNVSTLELGDSALYLCASSSLGAPNEKLFFGSGTQLSVL.

CDR3 residues: CASSLDRQKADTQYF. The CDR3, as DNA: TGCGCCAGCAGCTTGGACAGGCAGAAGGCAGATACGCAGTATTTT. V is TRBV5-1 and J is TRBJ2-3, with D maybe TRBD1 (5 bases). V was pared by 0 bases and J by 4 bases, with 12 bases between. CDR3 length: 15 amino acids. Germline V gene sequence: CDR1 SGHRS, CDR2 YFSETQ.

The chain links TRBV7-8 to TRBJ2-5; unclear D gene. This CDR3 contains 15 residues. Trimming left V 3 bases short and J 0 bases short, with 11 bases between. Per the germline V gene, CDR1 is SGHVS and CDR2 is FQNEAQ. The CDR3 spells CASSFPPGYQETQYF. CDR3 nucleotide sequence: TGTGCCAGCAGCTTCCCCCCCGGCTACCAAGAGACCCAGTACTTC.

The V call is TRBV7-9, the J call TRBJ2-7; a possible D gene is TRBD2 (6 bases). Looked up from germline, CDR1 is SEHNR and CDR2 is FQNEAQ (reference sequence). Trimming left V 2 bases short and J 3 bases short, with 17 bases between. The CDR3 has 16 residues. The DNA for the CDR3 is TGTGCCAGCAGCTTATTTTCCGGGGGAGACTACTACGAGCAGTACTTC. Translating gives CASSLFSGGDYYEQYF.

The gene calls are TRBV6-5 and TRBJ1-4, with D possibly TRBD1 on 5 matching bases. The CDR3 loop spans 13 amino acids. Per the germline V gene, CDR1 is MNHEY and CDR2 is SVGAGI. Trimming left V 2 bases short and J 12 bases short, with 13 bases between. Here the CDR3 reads CASSYHRDGELFF. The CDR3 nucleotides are TGTGCCAGCAGTTACCACCGGGACGGGGAACTGTTTTTT.

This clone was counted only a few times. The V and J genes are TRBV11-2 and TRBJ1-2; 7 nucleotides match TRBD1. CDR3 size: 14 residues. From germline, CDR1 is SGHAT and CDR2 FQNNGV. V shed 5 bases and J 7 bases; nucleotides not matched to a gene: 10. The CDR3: CASSPGQGVVGYTF. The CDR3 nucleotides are TGTGCCAGCAGCCCCGGGCAGGGGGTGGTTGGCTACACCTTC.